The 9 T cell receptor beta chains below come from one sample, sequenced in a study of Ad26.COV2.S vaccination and SARS-CoV-2 variants. Profiling relied on immunoSEQ multiplex PCR, and the TCRdb table lists in-frame clones only, not all of them. The data hold 300,000 to 350,000 clones, with roughly 91% observed a single time. Treatment in this sample: around 19 received Ad26.COV2.S at low or high dose, single or two shots; about five received placebo; per-sample allocation not given. At day 63 after the first vaccine or placebo injection, samples were drawn. The source material was peripheral blood, sampled in a trial of Ad26.COV2.S vaccine versus placebo. The receptors were gathered from a person between 18 and 59 years old who received the Ad26.COV2.S COVID-19 vaccine or a placebo.

CDR3 DNA sequence: TGCAGCGGAAGGCGGGGGGCCACTGAAGCTTTCTTT. Its translation: CSGRRGATEAFF. The J gene is TRBJ1-1, the V gene TRBV29-1, with D perhaps matching TRBD1 (6 bases). V gave up 7 bases and J gave up 4 bases, with 13 bases separating them. Germline V gene lookup returns CDR1 SQVTM and CDR2 ANQGSEA. The CDR3 has 12 residues. Filled out from reference TRBV29-1 and TRBJ1-1, the complete variable domain reads SAVISQKPSRDICQRGTSLTIQCQVDSQVTMMFWYRQQPGQSLTLIATANQGSEATYESGFVIDKFPISRPNLTFSTLTVSNMSPEDSSIYLCSGRRGATEAFFGQGTRLTVV.

Only one count was recorded for this clone. The chain recombines TRBV7-2 with TRBJ1-5; D gene ambiguous. The CDR3 sequence is 12 residues long. Germline-derived CDR1 and CDR2 are SGHTA and FQGNSA. The V end was cut by 8 bases, the J end by 9 bases, with 14 bases between. The CDR3 sequence: CASGRAAGPQHF. CDR3 nucleotides: TGTGCCAGCGGGCGGGCGGCTGGGCCCCAGCATTTT. Full variable domain (missing parts from reference TRBV7-2 and TRBJ1-5): GAGVSQSPSNKVTEKGKDVELRCDPISGHTALYWYRQSLGQGLEFLIYFQGNSAPDKSGLPSDRFSAERTGGSVSTLTIQRTQQEDSAVYLCASGRAAGPQHFGDGTRLSIL.

CDR3 amino acids: CASTQENTEAFF. CDR3 in DNA: TGTGCCAGTACGCAGGAAAACACTGAAGCTTTCTTT. The V and J genes are TRBV19 and TRBJ1-1, with no clear D. This CDR3 has 12 residues. V lost 7 bases to trimming and J lost 2 bases, with 8 bases between them. Germline assignment: CDR1 LNHDA and CDR2 SQIVND (reference sequence). The full variable domain, rest sourced from reference TRBV19 and TRBJ1-1, is DGGITQSPKYLFRKEGQNVTLSCEQNLNHDAMYWYRQDPGQGLRLIYYSQIVNDFQKGDIAEGYSVSREKKESFPLTVTSAQKNPTAFYLCASTQENTEAFFGQGTRLTVV.

V gene TRBV28 combines with J gene TRBJ2-5; D possibly corresponds to TRBD1 (8 bases). This CDR3 spans 16 amino acids. Trimming took off 5 bases at V and 5 bases at J, with 21 bases between the two ends. CDR1 is MDHEN, CDR2 SYDVKM, per germline. DNA of the CDR3: TGTGCCAGCAGTGCGACAACAGGGGGGGTTGGGGAGACCCAGTACTTC. The encoded protein is CASSATTGGVGETQYF.

The chain joins TRBV4-3 to TRBJ1-3; D is uncertain. The germline gives CDR1 LGHNA, CDR2 YSLEER. The CDR3 is made up of 16 amino acids. V was trimmed by 4 bases and J by 3 bases, leaving 16 bases between them. The CDR3 here is CASSLSPSLNGNTIYF. CDR3 bases: TGCGCCAGCAGCCTCAGCCCGAGCTTAAATGGAAACACCATATATTTT.

This rearrangement joins TRBV20-1 to TRBJ1-1; no clear D. CDR1 is DFQATT, CDR2 SNEGSKA, per germline (reference sequence). The CDR3 is made up of 11 amino acids. V lost 2 bases to trimming and J lost 3 bases, with 4 bases between them. DNA for the CDR3: TGCAGTGCTAGAACAGACACTGAAGCTTTCTTT. As protein: CSARTDTEAFF.

V and J are TRBV29-1 and TRBJ2-7; 9 nucleotides line up with TRBD1. The CDR3 is made up of 12 amino acids. Germline V gene data show CDR1 as SQVTM and CDR2 as ANQGSEA. The CDR3 DNA reads TGCAGTGCGACAGGGGGTTCCTACGAGCAGTACTTC. Amino acid sequence: CSATGGSYEQYF.

In this sample, this clone turned up once. The genes are TRBV4-1 and TRBJ2-1; D not certain. Germline-derived CDR1 and CDR2 are MGHRA and YSYEKL. The CDR3 has 12 residues. The V end was cut by 0 bases, the J end by 5 bases, with 2 bases between. For the CDR3, the DNA is TGCGCCAGCAGCCAAGACGACAATGAGCAGTTCTTC. It codes for CASSQDDNEQFF.

J is TRBJ2-3 and V is TRBV19, with 7 bases that match TRBD2. The length of the CDR3 is 13 residues. Unmatched junction bases numbered 4, after V lost 6 bases and J lost 4 bases. The V gene's germline CDR1 is LNHDA and CDR2 SQIVND (reference sequence). Here the CDR3 reads CASRLAAADTQYF. In DNA, the CDR3 is TGTGCCAGTAGGCTAGCGGCGGCAGATACGCAGTATTTT.